The 18 T cell receptor beta chains given below trace back to one sample, sequenced in a study of CD8 T cells in Susac syndrome. Reverse transcription used roughly 0.5 to 1 ug RNA and random hexamers. One entry per CDR3 protein results from TCRdb running MiXCR on the immunoSEQ multiplex PCR reads. The table records 170,000 or so distinct CDR3 sequences, around 96% of them present only once. The sequenced sample was CD8+ T cells from PBMCs. The receptors originated from a human donor with multiple sclerosis.

As to this clonotype: The junction does not match germline at one end; this may be a read error. The chain employs TRBV7-9 and TRBJ1-2; D not certain. The CDR3 covers 8 residues. Per the germline V gene, CDR1 is SEHNR and CDR2 is FQNEAQ (reference sequence). The DNA of the CDR3 is TGTGCCAGCAGCTTACCTCCCTTC. Residues: CASSLPPF.

This rearrangement joins TRBV25-1 to TRBJ2-5, with 7 bases aligning to TRBD2. With V trimmed by 3 bases and J by 0 bases, 1 base remained unmatched. This CDR3 region has 14 residues. Germline CDR1 and CDR2: MGHDK and SYGVNS. The CDR3 region has the DNA TGTGCCAGCAGTGAGGGGGGGTACCAAGAGACCCAGTACTTC. Encoded protein: CASSEGGYQETQYF.

V and J are TRBV25-1 and TRBJ1-2; tentatively, D is TRBD1 (5 bases). Germline V gene sequence: CDR1 MGHDK, CDR2 SYGVNS. The CDR3 covers 14 residues. V shed 1 base and J shed 6 bases, with 12 bases lying between them. The CDR3 region is CASSESSGRNGYTF. Written as DNA, the CDR3 is TGTGCCAGCAGTGAATCATCAGGGAGAAATGGCTACACCTTC.

V usage is TRBV7-9 and J usage is TRBJ1-5, with 7 bases that match TRBD1. With 5 bases clipped from V and 11 bases from J, the junction kept 12 bases outside the gene matches. The CDR3 sequence is 14 residues long. Germline CDR1 SEHNR, CDR2 FQNEAQ (reference sequence). The chain's CDR3 is CASSPDREGLTQHF. Here the CDR3 DNA reads TGTGCCAGCAGCCCCGACAGGGAGGGGCTGACCCAGCATTTT.

The chain combines TRBV20-1 with TRBJ2-7; TRBD1 matches at 9 bases. The J segment lost 3 bases and the V segment lost 1 base, leaving 4 bases of the junction unmatched. Per germline, CDR1 DFQATT and CDR2 SNEGSKA (reference sequence). The CDR3 covers 14 residues. CDR3 in amino acids: CSARGDRVDYEQYF. The CDR3 nucleotides read TGCAGTGCTAGAGGGGACAGGGTAGACTACGAGCAGTACTTC.

The chain couples TRBV9 to TRBJ2-5; TRBD2 agrees at 9 bases. The CDR3 runs 15 residues. Looked up from germline, CDR1 is SGDLS and CDR2 is YYNGEE. Unmatched junction bases numbered 8, after V lost 4 bases and J lost 4 bases. Here the CDR3 reads CASSQRGVIGETQYF. The CDR3 bases are TGTGCCAGCAGCCAGCGGGGGGTCATTGGAGAGACCCAGTACTTC.

This clonotype was detected once. The chain links TRBV20-1 to TRBJ1-1; possible D gene TRBD1, 6 bases. Germline lookup yields CDR1 DFQATT and CDR2 SNEGSKA (reference sequence). The CDR3 has 11 amino acids. DNA of the CDR3: TGCAGGGGGGGCGGCCGGCTAGGAGCTTTCTTT. Translated: CRGGGRLGAFF.

This sequence joins TRBV3-1 and TRBJ2-1; TRBD2 aligns across 10 bases. Germline CDR1 LGHDT, CDR2 YNNKEL (reference sequence). CDR3 length: 16 residues. V shed 3 bases, J shed 7 bases, and the junction held 9 bases outside the gene matches. The DNA for the CDR3 is TGTGCCAGCAGCCACGAACCTAGCGGGGGTTGGAATGAGCAGTTCTTC. Its translation: CASSHEPSGGWNEQFF.

This clonotype has only one observation. The chain carries TRBV20-1 and TRBJ1-4, with 7 nucleotides matching TRBD1. Germline assignment: CDR1 DFQATT and CDR2 SNEGSKA (reference sequence). The ends lost 1 base at V and 8 bases at J; junction bases unmatched: 13. The CDR3 consists of 16 residues. CDR3 in DNA: TGCAGTGCTAGAGGACCCGCCGGACAGGTGGGGGAAAAACTGTTTTTT. It encodes CSARGPAGQVGEKLFF.

The rearrangement uses TRBV2 and TRBJ2-7, with 8 bases that match TRBD2. J was trimmed by 3 bases and V by 5 bases; bases with no gene match: 6. The germline V gene encodes CDR1 SNHLY and CDR2 FYNNEI. The CDR3 contains 14 residues. This chain's CDR3 is CASSTLAEDYEQYF. CDR3 in DNA: TGTGCCAGCAGTACACTAGCGGAGGACTACGAGCAGTACTTC.

The chain couples TRBV6-5 to TRBJ2-1, with 7 bases that match TRBD1. This CDR3 comprises 15 residues. CDR1 and CDR2 (germline): MNHEY, SVGAGI. V lost 6 bases, J lost 2 bases, and 7 bases stayed unmatched. The CDR3 region has the DNA TGTGCCAGCAGCGCCAGGGGGACCCCCTACAATGAGCAGTTCTTC. Protein sequence: CASSARGTPYNEQFF.

V is TRBV4-1 and J is TRBJ2-7, with a possible D match to TRBD1 (5 bases). The germline CDR1 and CDR2 sequences are MGHRA and YSYEKL. V lost 3 bases, J lost 3 bases, and 12 bases lay in between. CDR3 length: 14 residues. In DNA form, the CDR3 reads TGCGCCAGCAGCCACGAAGACAGTTACTACGAGCAGTACTTC. This encodes CASSHEDSYYEQYF.

The gene calls are TRBV7-2 and TRBJ2-1; D might be TRBD1 (6 bases). Germline V CDR1 and CDR2: SGHTA, FQGNSA. The V end was cut by 4 bases, the J end by 2 bases, with 9 bases between. There are 14 residues in the CDR3. CDR3 in DNA: TGTGCCAGCAGCTCCCCAGGGGCCTACAATGAGCAGTTCTTC. Translating gives CASSSPGAYNEQFF.

The genes are TRBV7-3 and TRBJ1-2; 7 bases match TRBD1. Per germline, CDR1 SGHTA and CDR2 FQGTGA. The ends lost 0 bases at V and 3 bases at J; junction bases unmatched: 4. The CDR3 is made up of 15 amino acids. The CDR3 nucleotides are TGTGCCAGCAGCTTAACGGGTGGGACAGACTATGGCTACACCTTC. It codes for CASSLTGGTDYGYTF.

This clonotype was seen once. V gene TRBV6-4 combines with J gene TRBJ2-2, with a possible D match to TRBD2 (6 bases). The CDR3 is 14 amino acids. V was shortened by 5 bases and J by 3 bases, with 10 bases between the two germline ends. The germline V gene has CDR1 MRHNA and CDR2 SNTAGT. This CDR3 is CASSRRADTGELFF. The CDR3 region has the DNA TGTGCCAGCAGTCGGAGGGCTGACACCGGGGAGCTGTTTTTT.

This rearrangement joins TRBV20-1 to TRBJ1-3; 7 bases match TRBD1. J was trimmed by 2 bases and V by 4 bases; bases with no gene match: 14. The CDR3 has 17 amino acids. Germline assignment: CDR1 DFQATT and CDR2 SNEGSKA (reference sequence). The CDR3 spells CSAIWRRQGGPGNTIYF. CDR3 DNA: TGCAGTGCTATATGGAGAAGACAGGGAGGCCCTGGAAACACCATATATTTT.

The rearrangement joins TRBV12-5 to TRBJ1-2; TRBD1 might be the D (5 bases). Looked up from germline, CDR1 is LGHNT and CDR2 is FRNRAP. V was shortened by 5 bases and J by 8 bases, with 24 bases between the two germline ends. This CDR3 is 16 amino acids long. The CDR3 DNA reads TGTGCTAGTGGTCCGACCCTCGGCCTCGTCAAGGGGGGCTACACCTTC. Translation gives CASGPTLGLVKGGYTF.

The V gene is TRBV19, the J gene TRBJ2-7; 11 bases agree with TRBD1. With 3 bases clipped from V and 4 bases from J, the junction kept 8 bases outside the gene matches. This CDR3 contains 16 residues. The germline gives CDR1 LNHDA, CDR2 SQIVND (reference sequence). The CDR3 nucleotides read TGTGCCAGTAGTATCTCCCAGGACAGGGGGCAGTACGAGCAGTACTTC. This gives the protein CASSISQDRGQYEQYF.